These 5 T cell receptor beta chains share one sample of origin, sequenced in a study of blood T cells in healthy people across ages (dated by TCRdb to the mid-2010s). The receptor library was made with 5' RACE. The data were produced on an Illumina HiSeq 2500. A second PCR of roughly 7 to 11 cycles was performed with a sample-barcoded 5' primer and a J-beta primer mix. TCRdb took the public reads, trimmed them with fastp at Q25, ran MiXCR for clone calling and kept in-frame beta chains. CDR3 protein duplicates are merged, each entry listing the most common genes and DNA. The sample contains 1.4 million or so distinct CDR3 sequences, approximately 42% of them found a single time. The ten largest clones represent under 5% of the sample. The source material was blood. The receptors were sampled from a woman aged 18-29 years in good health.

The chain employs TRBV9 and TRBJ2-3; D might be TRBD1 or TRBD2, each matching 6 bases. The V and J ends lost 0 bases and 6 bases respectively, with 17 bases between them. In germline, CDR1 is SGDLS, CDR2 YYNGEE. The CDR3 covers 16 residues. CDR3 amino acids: CASSVGPGAGDDTQYF. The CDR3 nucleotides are TGTGCCAGCAGCGTAGGGCCGGGGGCAGGGGATGATACGCAGTATTTT.

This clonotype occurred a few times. The CDR3 nucleotides read TGTGCCACCAGTGATGGCCTCCAGGGATTCCAAGAGACCCAGTACTTC. Its protein product is CATSDGLQGFQETQYF. This chain uses TRBV24-1 with TRBJ2-5; TRBD1 might be the D (5 bases). The length of the CDR3 is 16 residues. The germline CDR1 and CDR2 sequences are KGHDR and SFDVKD. The germline V and J ends were trimmed by 3 bases and 1 base, with 14 bases remaining between them.

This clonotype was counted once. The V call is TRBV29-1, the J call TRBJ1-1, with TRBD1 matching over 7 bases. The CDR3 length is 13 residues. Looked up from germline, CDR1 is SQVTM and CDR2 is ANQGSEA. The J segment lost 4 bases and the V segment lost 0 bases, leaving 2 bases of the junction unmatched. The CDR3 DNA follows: TGCAGCGTTGAAGAAAACAGGGGCACTGAAGCTTTCTTT. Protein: CSVEENRGTEAFF.

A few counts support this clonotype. CDR3 sequence (DNA): TGTGCCAGCAGTTACGGACAATGGGCAGATACGCAGTATTTT. Amino acids: CASSYGQWADTQYF. The rearrangement links TRBV6-5 to TRBJ2-3, with D possibly matching TRBD1 (5 bases). The CDR3 extends over 14 amino acids. CDR1 MNHEY and CDR2 SVGAGI come from the germline V gene. The V end lost 2 bases, the J end lost 4 bases, and 10 bases lay between the germline ends.

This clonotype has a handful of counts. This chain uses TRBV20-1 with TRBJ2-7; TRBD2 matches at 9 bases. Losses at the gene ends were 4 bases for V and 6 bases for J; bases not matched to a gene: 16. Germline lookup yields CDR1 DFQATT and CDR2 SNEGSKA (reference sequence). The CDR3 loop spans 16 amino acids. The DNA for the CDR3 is TGCAGTGCTACCTCTGGAGGTCTAGCGGGAACGGCCGAGCAGTACTTC. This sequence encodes CSATSGGLAGTAEQYF.